This T cell receptor (beta chain) was captured by sequencing in a study of cytomegalovirus exposure and HLA in healthy donors. PCR was performed using 60 Vbeta and 13 Jbeta primers. Method: immunoSEQ multiplex PCR; TCRdb's copy keeps in-frame clones and lacks some. The sample holds approximately 140,000 clones, 75% to 85% seen once. The V segment lost 0 bases and the J segment 6 bases; nucleotides outside the gene matches: 5. This CDR3 is built from 14 residues. Germline loops: CDR1 SGHRS, CDR2 YFSETQ. Sequencing used PBMCs. The chain employs TRBV5-1 and TRBJ2-7; 8 bases align to TRBD1. The receptor was isolated from a woman aged 35 to 49 in good health and CMV-seronegative. CDR3 residues: CASSLVAGGSEQYF. The CDR3 DNA reads as TGCGCCAGCAGCTTGGTGGCAGGGGGCTCCGAGCAGTACTTC.